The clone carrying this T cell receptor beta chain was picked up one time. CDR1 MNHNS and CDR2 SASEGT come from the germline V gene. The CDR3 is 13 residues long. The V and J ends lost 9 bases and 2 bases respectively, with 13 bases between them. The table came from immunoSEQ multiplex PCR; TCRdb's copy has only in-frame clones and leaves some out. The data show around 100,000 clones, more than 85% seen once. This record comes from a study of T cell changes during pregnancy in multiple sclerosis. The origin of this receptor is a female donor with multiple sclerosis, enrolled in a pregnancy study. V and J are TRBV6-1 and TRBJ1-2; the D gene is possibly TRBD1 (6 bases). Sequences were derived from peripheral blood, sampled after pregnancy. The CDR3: CASYRVSNYGYTF. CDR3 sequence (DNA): TGTGCCAGTTACAGGGTTTCGAACTATGGCTACACCTTC.